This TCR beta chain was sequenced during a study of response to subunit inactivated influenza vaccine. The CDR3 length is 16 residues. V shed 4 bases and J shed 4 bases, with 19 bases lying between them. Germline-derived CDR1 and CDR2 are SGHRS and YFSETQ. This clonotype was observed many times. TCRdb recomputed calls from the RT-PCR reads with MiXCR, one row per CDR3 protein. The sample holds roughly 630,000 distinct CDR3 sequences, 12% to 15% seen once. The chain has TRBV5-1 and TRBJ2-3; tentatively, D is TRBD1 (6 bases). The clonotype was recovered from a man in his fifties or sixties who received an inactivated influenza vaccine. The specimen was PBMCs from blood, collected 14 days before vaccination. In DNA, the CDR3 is TGCGCCAGCAGCGCAAACAGGGCGGCCGGGGCAGATACGCAGTATTTT. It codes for CASSANRAAGADTQYF.